Listed here are 23 T cell receptor beta chains from one sample, sequenced in a study of early T cells in non-severe SARS-CoV-2 infection. TCRdb passed the 5' RACE reads through MiXCR, listing each CDR3 protein once. The table lists around 50,000 distinct CDR3 sequences, around 10% of them singletons, with roughly 8.3% in the top ten. The sequencing sample was made of whole blood. Source of these receptors: an adult who was a healthcare worker with PCR-confirmed SARS-CoV-2 infection or an uninfected control (not recorded which).

This clonotype was seen ten or more times. The chain couples TRBV5-6 to TRBJ2-1; tentatively, D is TRBD1 (5 bases). Germline V lookup: CDR1 SGHDT, CDR2 YYEEEE. The ends were cut back, 0 bases at V and 0 bases at J, with 7 bases in the middle. CDR3 size: 15 residues. The CDR3 protein is CASSLATDSYNEQFF. DNA for the CDR3: TGTGCCAGCAGCTTGGCGACAGACTCCTACAATGAGCAGTTCTTC.

This clonotype occurred many times. This chain links TRBV9 with TRBJ1-4; TRBD1 is a possible D gene (6 bases). Deletions cut 4 bases from V and 4 bases from J, with 14 bases between. In germline, CDR1 is SGDLS, CDR2 YYNGEE. This CDR3 comprises 15 residues. DNA for the CDR3: TGTGCCAGCAGCACGGACCCAGGGGTTAATGAAAAACTGTTTTTT. This gives the protein CASSTDPGVNEKLFF.

The chain has TRBV20-1 and TRBJ2-3; no clear D. The germline V gene encodes CDR1 DFQATT and CDR2 SNEGSKA (reference sequence). The CDR3 sequence is 12 residues long. With 2 bases removed from V and 3 bases from J, the gap between germline ends came to 6 bases. The CDR3 DNA sequence: TGCAGTGCTAGATTGGAAACAGATACGCAGTATTTT. The encoded protein is CSARLETDTQYF.

This clonotype was observed at least ten times. The gene calls are TRBV11-3 and TRBJ2-2, with a tentative D call TRBD2 (5 bases). The V and J ends lost 2 bases and 4 bases respectively, with 8 bases between them. Germline loops: CDR1 SGHNT, CDR2 YENEEA. The CDR3 runs 14 residues. CDR3 bases: TGTGCCAGCAGCTTACGGGATCCCACCGGGGAGCTGTTTTTT. Encoded protein: CASSLRDPTGELFF. Drawing the rest from reference TRBV11-3 and TRBJ2-2, the complete variable domain is EAGVVQSPRYKIIEKKQPVAFWCNPISGHNTLYWYLQNLGQGPELLIRYENEEAVDDSQLPKDRFSAERLKGVDSTLKIQPAELGDSAVYLCASSLRDPTGELFFGEGSRLTVL.

This clonotype was seen a handful of times. The chain uses TRBV6-5 and TRBJ1-3; D is undetermined. The V gene lost 6 bases and the J gene lost 3 bases, with 12 bases spanning the gap. The CDR3 is made up of 14 amino acids. In germline, CDR1 is MNHEY, CDR2 SVGAGI. CDR3 sequence: CASRVNSLGNTIYF. CDR3 DNA: TGTGCCAGCAGGGTAAACAGTCTTGGAAACACCATATATTTT.

This clonotype was found many times. This sequence joins TRBV2 and TRBJ1-1; D unclear. CDR1 and CDR2 from the germline V gene are SNHLY and FYNNEI. There are 14 residues in the CDR3. The V and J ends lost 6 bases and 1 base respectively, with 12 bases between them. CDR3 sequence reads: CASRGNNRNTEAFF. The CDR3 DNA follows: TGTGCCAGCAGAGGAAACAACAGGAACACTGAAGCTTTCTTT.

In this sample, this clonotype turned up many times. CDR3 sequence: CASSFGTGAAEAFF. CDR3 nucleotide sequence: TGTGCCAGCAGCTTTGGGACAGGGGCCGCTGAAGCTTTCTTT. The chain links TRBV7-6 to TRBJ1-1; 10 bases map to TRBD1. Germline values: CDR1 SGHVS, CDR2 FNYEAQ. This CDR3 contains 14 residues. The V and J ends lost 3 bases and 6 bases, in that order; junction bases with no gene match: 4.

V gene TRBV28 combines with J gene TRBJ2-5; 8 nucleotides align to TRBD1. This CDR3 has 15 amino acids. With V trimmed by 2 bases and J by 4 bases, 6 bases remained unmatched. The V gene's germline CDR1 is MDHEN and CDR2 SYDVKM. The CDR3 region has the DNA TGTGCCAGCAGTTTAATGGACAGGGACTCAGAGACCCAGTACTTC. Translating gives CASSLMDRDSETQYF.

This clonotype was observed many times. The chain uses TRBV6-2 or TRBV6-3 and TRBJ1-6; tentative D call: TRBD1 (6 bases). The length of the CDR3 is 15 residues. CDR1 and CDR2 from the germline V gene are MNHEY and SVGEGT. V lost 7 bases, J lost 5 bases, and 15 bases lay in between. For the CDR3, the DNA is TGTGCCAGCACCGATCGGGACACCCATAATTCACCCCTCCACTTT. The encoded protein is CASTDRDTHNSPLHF.

In this sample, this clonotype is medium-sized. This chain links TRBV29-1 with TRBJ1-1, with no clear D. V lost 0 bases, J lost 5 bases, and 13 bases lay in between. The germline gives CDR1 SQVTM, CDR2 ANQGSEA. This CDR3 contains 14 residues. The DNA of the CDR3 is TGCAGCGTTGAAGATGGGTCAATCAAAACTGAAGCTTTCTTT. Amino acids: CSVEDGSIKTEAFF.

This clonotype was recorded at least ten times. V is TRBV27 and J is TRBJ2-1; TRBD2 matches at 7 bases. V lost 6 bases to trimming and J lost 7 bases; unmatched junction nucleotides: 15. This CDR3 region has 16 residues. Germline V gene lookup returns CDR1 MNHEY and CDR2 SMNVEV (reference sequence). The CDR3 bases are TGTGCCAGCAGGACCTTTGTGAGGGAGGGTCGGAATGAGCAGTTCTTC. It translates to CASRTFVREGRNEQFF.

This clonotype appeared many times. The chain uses TRBV28 and TRBJ2-7; TRBD1 matches at 8 bases. The CDR3 has 16 residues. Germline V gene sequence: CDR1 MDHEN, CDR2 SYDVKM. Trimming at V came to 4 bases and at J to 0 bases, leaving 8 bases not matched to a gene. CDR3 in DNA: TGTGCCAGCAGTTGGTCTTTCCAGGGGGCCTCCTACGAGCAGTACTTC. Translating it yields CASSWSFQGASYEQYF.

In this sample, this clonotype turned up a few times. V gene TRBV18 combines with J gene TRBJ2-1; D call uncertain. This CDR3 spans 14 amino acids. Germline V gene data show CDR1 as KGHSH and CDR2 as LQKENI. V gave up 2 bases and J gave up 2 bases, with 7 bases separating them. The CDR3 DNA follows: TGTGCCAGCTCACCAAGCAGCACCTACAATGAGCAGTTCTTC. Translation: CASSPSSTYNEQFF.

This clonotype showed up many times. Compared with germline, one end of the junction differs, possibly owing to a read error. The chain employs TRBV19 and TRBJ1-3, with no clear D. Germline lookup yields CDR1 LNHDA and CDR2 SQIVND (reference sequence). CDR3 size: 14 residues. In nucleotides, the CDR3 is TGTGCCAGTAGCCCAAGCCGCTCTGAAAACACCATATATTTT. The encoded protein is CASSPSRSENTIYF.

The chain links TRBV11-2 to TRBJ2-2, with D unresolved. CDR1 is SGHAT and CDR2 is FQNNGV in the germline V gene. This CDR3 has 14 amino acids. V was cut by 0 bases and J by 6 bases, with 8 bases left in between. The CDR3 DNA is TGTGCCAGCAGCTTAGACCAGCAGCCCGGGGAGCTGTTTTTT. This gives the protein CASSLDQQPGELFF.

The genes are TRBV7-8 and TRBJ2-7; TRBD2 might be the D (6 bases). This CDR3 has 17 residues. Trimming took 2 bases from V and 4 from J, leaving 21 bases between them. In germline, CDR1 is SGHVS, CDR2 FQNEAQ. CDR3: CASSLSSAGPLGYEQYF. CDR3 DNA: TGTGCCAGCAGCTTATCGTCTGCGGGACCACTAGGGTACGAGCAGTACTTC. The variable domain in full, completed from reference TRBV7-8 and TRBJ2-7, reads GAGVSQSPRYKVAKRGQDVALRCDPISGHVSLFWYQQALGQGPEFLTYFQNEAQLDKSGLPSDRFFAERPEGSVSTLKIQRTQQEDSAVYLCASSLSSAGPLGYEQYFGPGTRLTVT.

The rearrangement links TRBV7-3 to TRBJ2-2, with 9 bases matching TRBD2. The trim removed 2 bases at V and 2 bases at J, leaving 12 bases unmatched. The CDR3 extends over 19 amino acids. The germline V gene encodes CDR1 SGHTA and CDR2 FQGTGA. The DNA of the CDR3 is TGTGCCAGCAGCTTACCATTCCCTAGCGGGACCAAAAACACCGGGGAGCTGTTTTTT. This translates into CASSLPFPSGTKNTGELFF.

This clonotype was counted many times. This sequence joins TRBV5-6 and TRBJ1-5, with no clear D. In germline, CDR1 is SGHDT, CDR2 YYEEEE. The V and J ends lost 3 bases and 7 bases respectively, with 14 bases between them. The CDR3 sequence is 14 residues long. CDR3 residues: CASSSAASSQPQHF. CDR3 nucleotide sequence: TGTGCCAGCAGCTCAGCCGCCAGCAGCCAGCCCCAGCATTTT.

The sample holds many counts of this clonotype. The chain has TRBV20-1 and TRBJ2-7, with D unresolved. The germline V gene has CDR1 DFQATT and CDR2 SNEGSKA (reference sequence). V was trimmed by 0 bases and J by 3 bases, leaving 3 bases between them. This CDR3 comprises 11 residues. CDR3 bases: TGCAGTGCTAGAGATCTCTACGAGCAGTACTTC. Protein sequence: CSARDLYEQYF.

This clonotype has ten or more counts. The chain couples TRBV11-2 to TRBJ2-7, with a possible D match to TRBD2 (7 bases). Germline loops: CDR1 SGHAT, CDR2 FQNNGV. The V end was cut by 5 bases, the J end by 6 bases, with 14 bases between. This CDR3 contains 13 residues. The CDR3 nucleotides read TGTGCCAGCAGCCTGACCGGGGGGCGCGAGCAGTACTTC. This translates into CASSLTGGREQYF.

This clonotype was observed at least ten times. The rearrangement joins TRBV24-1 to TRBJ2-5; possible D gene TRBD2, 5 bases. CDR1 is KGHDR and CDR2 is SFDVKD in the germline V gene. V dropped 9 bases and J dropped 1 base, with 14 bases sitting between them. The CDR3 is made up of 14 amino acids. The CDR3 nucleotides read TGTGCCACCCAAGAAAGCGGATTCCAAGAGACCCAGTACTTC. Residues: CATQESGFQETQYF.

Ten or more counts support this clonotype. V usage is TRBV7-9 and J usage is TRBJ1-3, with D tentatively TRBD1 (6 bases). V was pared by 0 bases and J by 0 bases, with 18 bases between. CDR1 SEHNR and CDR2 FQNEAQ come from the germline V gene (reference sequence). The CDR3 spans 19 residues. The CDR3 spells CASSLAALRDTVSGNTIYF. The CDR3 DNA sequence: TGTGCCAGCAGCTTAGCGGCGTTGAGGGACACCGTCTCTGGAAACACCATATATTTT. The complete variable domain, with remaining parts taken from reference TRBV7-9 and TRBJ1-3, reads DTGVSQNPRHKITKRGQNVTFRCDPISEHNRLYWYRQTLGQGPEFLTYFQNEAQLEKSRLLSDRFSAERPKGSFSTLEIQRTEQGDSAMYLCASSLAALRDTVSGNTIYFGEGSWLTVV.

This clonotype was counted many times. J is TRBJ2-1 and V is TRBV9, with D possibly TRBD2 on 6 matching bases. Trimming shortened V by 0 bases and J by 4 bases, and 8 bases separated the two germline ends. This CDR3 is 14 amino acids long. The germline CDR1 and CDR2 sequences are SGDLS and YYNGEE. The CDR3 nucleotides are TGTGCCAGCAGCGTAGAGGCGGGGTACAATGAGCAGTTCTTC. Its protein product is CASSVEAGYNEQFF.